This entry lists 2 T cell receptor beta chains sequenced from one sample in a study of blood T cell repertoires in COVID-19. Method: immunoSEQ multiplex PCR; TCRdb's copy keeps in-frame clones and lacks some. The sample lists 650,000 to 800,000 clones; 90% were seen once. The sequencing sample was made of peripheral blood. The receptors stem from a woman younger than 35 with acute or convalescent COVID-19.

The chain recombines TRBV25-1 with TRBJ1-2; TRBD1 matches 10 bases. Germline V gene lookup returns CDR1 MGHDK and CDR2 SYGVNS. The junction had 11 bases not matched to a gene; V was cut back by 3 bases and J by 4 bases. CDR3 length equals 17 residues. For the CDR3, the DNA is TGTGCCAGCAGTGACCGGATGACAGGGGGCCGTCTCTATGGCTACACCTTC. Its translation is CASSDRMTGGRLYGYTF.

J is TRBJ1-2 and V is TRBV2; D remains unclear. The CDR3 sequence is 13 residues long. Germline V gives CDR1 SNHLY, CDR2 FYNNEI. Deletions cut 7 bases from V and 4 bases from J, with 13 bases between. CDR3 nucleotide sequence: TGTGCCAGCAAAAACCCCGCTAGCTATGGCTACACCTTC. It specifies CASKNPASYGYTF. Full variable domain (missing parts from reference TRBV2 and TRBJ1-2): EPEVTQTPSHQVTQMGQEVILRCVPISNHLYFYWYRQILGQKVEFLVSFYNNEISEKSEIFDDQFSVERPDGSNFTLKIRSTKLEDSAMYFCASKNPASYGYTFGSGTRLTVV.